This T cell receptor beta chain comes out of a study of cytomegalovirus exposure and HLA in healthy donors. Study details: Around 85 million unique TCRs from HLA-typed donors were held in an early data release. General study results and limits: High specificity and sensitivity for cytomegalovirus status were reported for the classifier. Several of the most significant clusters were apparently associated with common viral pathogens in a later analysis.

This clone was seen a single time. Its specificity is not known. V was pared by 0 bases and J by 2 bases, with 4 bases of the junction left unmatched. CDR1 and CDR2 from the germline V gene are MNHEY and SVGAGI. The CDR3 is 15 amino acids. Researchers ran the PCR with 60 Vbeta and 13 Jbeta primers. Sequencing used immunoSEQ multiplex PCR; TCRdb keeps in-frame clones, though not all of them. The sample includes about 150,000 clones, roughly three quarters of them seen just once. The chain has TRBV6-5 and TRBJ2-7, with 7 bases identical to TRBD1. This TCR came from a man aged 30 to 39 in good health and CMV-seropositive. Sequenced: PBMCs. As DNA, the CDR3 is TGTGCCAGCAGTTACTCAAGAAGGGGGCCCTACGAGCAGTACTTC. This translates into CASSYSRRGPYEQYF.